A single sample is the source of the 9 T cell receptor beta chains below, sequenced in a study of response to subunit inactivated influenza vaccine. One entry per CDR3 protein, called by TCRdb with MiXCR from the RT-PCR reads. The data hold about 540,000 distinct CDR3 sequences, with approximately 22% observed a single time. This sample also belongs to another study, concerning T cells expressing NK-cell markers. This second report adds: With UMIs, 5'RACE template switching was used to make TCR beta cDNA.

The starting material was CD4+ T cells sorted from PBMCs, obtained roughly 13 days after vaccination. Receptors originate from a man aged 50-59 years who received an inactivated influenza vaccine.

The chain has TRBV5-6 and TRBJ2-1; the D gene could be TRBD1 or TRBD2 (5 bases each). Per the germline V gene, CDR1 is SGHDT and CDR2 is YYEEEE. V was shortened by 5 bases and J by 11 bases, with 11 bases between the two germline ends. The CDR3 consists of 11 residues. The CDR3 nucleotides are TGTGCCAGCAGTTCGGGACCGAAGCAGTTCTTC. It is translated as CASSSGPKQFF.

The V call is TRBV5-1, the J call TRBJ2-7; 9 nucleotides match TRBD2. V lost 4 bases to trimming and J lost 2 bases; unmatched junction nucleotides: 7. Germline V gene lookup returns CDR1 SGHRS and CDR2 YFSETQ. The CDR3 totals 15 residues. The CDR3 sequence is CASSHYSGSAYEQYF. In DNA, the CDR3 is TGCGCCAGCAGCCACTATAGCGGGAGCGCCTACGAGCAGTACTTC.

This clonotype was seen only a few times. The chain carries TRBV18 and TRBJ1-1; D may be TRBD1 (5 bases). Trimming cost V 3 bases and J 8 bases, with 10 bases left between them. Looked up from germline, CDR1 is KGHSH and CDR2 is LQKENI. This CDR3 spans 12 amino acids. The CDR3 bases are TGTGCCAGCTCACCGAGGGGACTCGAAGCTTTCTTT. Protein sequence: CASSPRGLEAFF.

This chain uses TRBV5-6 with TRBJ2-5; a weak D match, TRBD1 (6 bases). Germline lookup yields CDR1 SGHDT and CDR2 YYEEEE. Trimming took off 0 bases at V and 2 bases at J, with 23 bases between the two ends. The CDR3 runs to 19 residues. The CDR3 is CASSLDRDTHHPAQETQYF. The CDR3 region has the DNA TGTGCCAGCAGCTTGGATCGGGACACGCACCACCCAGCTCAAGAGACCCAGTACTTC.

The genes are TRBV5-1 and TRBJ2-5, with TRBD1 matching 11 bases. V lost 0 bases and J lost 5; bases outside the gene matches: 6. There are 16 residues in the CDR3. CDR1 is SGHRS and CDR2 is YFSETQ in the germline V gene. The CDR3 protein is CASSLAGTGGRETQYF. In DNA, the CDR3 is TGCGCCAGCAGCTTGGCCGGGACAGGGGGAAGGGAGACCCAGTACTTC.

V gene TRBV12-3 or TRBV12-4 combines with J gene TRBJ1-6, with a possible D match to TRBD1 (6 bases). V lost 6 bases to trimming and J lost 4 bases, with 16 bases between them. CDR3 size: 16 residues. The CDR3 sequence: CASSYGPGQYNSPLHF. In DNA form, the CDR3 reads TGTGCCAGCAGCTACGGGCCGGGACAATATAATTCACCCCTCCACTTT.

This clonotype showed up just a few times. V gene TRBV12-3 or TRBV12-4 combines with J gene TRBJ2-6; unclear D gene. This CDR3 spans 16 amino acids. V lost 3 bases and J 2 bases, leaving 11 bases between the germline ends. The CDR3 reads CASSLGLPPGANVLTF. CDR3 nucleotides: TGTGCCAGCAGTTTGGGTCTCCCCCCTGGGGCCAACGTCCTGACTTTC.

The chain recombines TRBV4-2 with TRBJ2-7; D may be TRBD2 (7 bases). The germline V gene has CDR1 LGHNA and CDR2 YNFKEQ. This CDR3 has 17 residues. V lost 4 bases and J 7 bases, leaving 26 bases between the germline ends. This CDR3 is CASSPHGKGEGLGEQYF. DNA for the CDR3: TGTGCCAGCAGCCCCCACGGAAAGGGGGAGGGCCTGGGAGAGCAGTACTTC.

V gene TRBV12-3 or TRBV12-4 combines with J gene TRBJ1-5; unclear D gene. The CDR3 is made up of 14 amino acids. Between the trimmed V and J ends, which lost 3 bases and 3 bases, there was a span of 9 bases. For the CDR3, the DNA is TGTGCCAGCAGTTTTGGCAGGTACAATCAGCCCCAGCATTTT. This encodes CASSFGRYNQPQHF.